Listed here are 3 T cell receptor beta chains from one sample, sequenced in a study of T cells in Graves' hyperthyroidism and ophthalmopathy. RNA transcripts served as the template for amplifying TCR beta CDR3 regions. HTBI primers were the set used in a first-round RT-PCR of the TCR CDR3. One entry per CDR3 protein, called by TCRdb with MiXCR from the multiplex PCR reads. The table records approximately 690,000 distinct CDR3 sequences, about 14% of them present only once. Sequences were obtained from blood. Receptors originate from a woman aged 50 to 60 with Graves' ophthalmopathy.

This clonotype was picked up many times. The CDR3 loop reads CASSLDSGVGSYNEQFF. The CDR3 nucleotides read TGTGCCAGCAGCTTAGATAGTGGGGTAGGCTCCTACAATGAGCAGTTCTTC. The chain couples TRBV11-3 to TRBJ2-1; D unclear. The germline V gene encodes CDR1 SGHNT and CDR2 YENEEA. The CDR3 contains 17 residues. Deletions cut 0 bases from V and 0 bases from J, with 12 bases between.

In this sample, this clonotype turned up many times. J is TRBJ1-2 and V is TRBV28, with 9 bases lining up with TRBD1. Per the germline V gene, CDR1 is MDHEN and CDR2 is SYDVKM. Losses at the gene ends were 4 bases for V and 3 bases for J; bases not matched to a gene: 3. There are 14 residues in the CDR3. Written as DNA, the CDR3 is TGTGCCAGCAGTTCGGGACAGGGTTACTATGGCTACACCTTC. This gives the protein CASSSGQGYYGYTF.

V and J are TRBV14 and TRBJ1-2, with D possibly TRBD1 on 5 matching bases. The CDR3 spans 15 residues. V was cut by 3 bases and J by 1 base, with 12 bases left in between. Looked up from germline, CDR1 is SGHDN and CDR2 is FVKESK. The CDR3 region is CASSQWGTVNYGYTF. The CDR3, as DNA: TGTGCCAGCAGCCAGTGGGGGACGGTTAACTATGGCTACACCTTC.